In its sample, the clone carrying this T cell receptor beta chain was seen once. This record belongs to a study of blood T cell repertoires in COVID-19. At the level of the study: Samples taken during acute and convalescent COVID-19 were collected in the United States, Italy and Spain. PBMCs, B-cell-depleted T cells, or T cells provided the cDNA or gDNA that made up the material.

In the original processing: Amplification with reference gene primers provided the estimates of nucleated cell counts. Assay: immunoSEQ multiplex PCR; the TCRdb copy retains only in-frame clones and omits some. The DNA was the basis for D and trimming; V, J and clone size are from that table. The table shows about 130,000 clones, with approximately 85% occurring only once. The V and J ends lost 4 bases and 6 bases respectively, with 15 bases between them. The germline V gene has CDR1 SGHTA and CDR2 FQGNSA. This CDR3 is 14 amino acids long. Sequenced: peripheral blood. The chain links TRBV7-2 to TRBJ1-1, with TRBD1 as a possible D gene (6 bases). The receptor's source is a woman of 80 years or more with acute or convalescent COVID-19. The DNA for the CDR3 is TGTGCCAGCAGCTGGACAGAACCGCCGGCTGAAGCTTTCTTT. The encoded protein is CASSWTEPPAEAFF.